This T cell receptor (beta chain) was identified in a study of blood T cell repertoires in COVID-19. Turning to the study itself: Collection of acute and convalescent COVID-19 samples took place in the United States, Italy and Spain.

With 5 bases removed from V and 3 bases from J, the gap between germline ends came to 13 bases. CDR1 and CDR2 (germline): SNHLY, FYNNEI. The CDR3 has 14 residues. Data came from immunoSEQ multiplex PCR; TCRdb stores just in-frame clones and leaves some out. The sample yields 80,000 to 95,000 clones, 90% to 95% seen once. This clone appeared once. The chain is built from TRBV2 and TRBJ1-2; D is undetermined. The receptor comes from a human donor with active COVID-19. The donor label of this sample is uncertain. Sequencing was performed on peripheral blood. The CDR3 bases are TGTGCCAGCAGTTGGAGGCAGTCCGACTATGGCTACACCTTC. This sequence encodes CASSWRQSDYGYTF.